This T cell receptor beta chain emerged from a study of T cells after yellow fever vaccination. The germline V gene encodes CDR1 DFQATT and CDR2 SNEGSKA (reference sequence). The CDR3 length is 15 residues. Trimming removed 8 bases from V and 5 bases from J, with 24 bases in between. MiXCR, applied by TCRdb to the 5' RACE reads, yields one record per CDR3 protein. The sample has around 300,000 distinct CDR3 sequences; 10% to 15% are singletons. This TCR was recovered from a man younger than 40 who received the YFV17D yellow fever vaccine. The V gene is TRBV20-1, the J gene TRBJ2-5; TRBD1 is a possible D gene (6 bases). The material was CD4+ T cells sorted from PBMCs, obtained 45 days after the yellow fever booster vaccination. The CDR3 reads CSQMGQANTGETQYF. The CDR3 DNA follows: TGCAGTCAAATGGGCCAGGCAAATACAGGGGAGACCCAGTACTTC.